The 13 T cell receptor beta chains below were found in one sample sequenced in a study of CD8 T cells in Susac syndrome. Reverse transcription of about 0.5 to 1 ug RNA was performed with random hexamers. TCRdb re-analysed the immunoSEQ multiplex PCR reads in MiXCR, keeping a single row per CDR3 protein. Of roughly 180,000 distinct CDR3 sequences in the sample, around 94% are singletons; the top ten hold under 0.15%. Material: CD4+ T cells from PBMCs. All receptors come from a human donor in good health.

This chain joins TRBV30 and TRBJ2-3; D not resolved. The germline V gene encodes CDR1 GTSNPN and CDR2 SVGIG (reference sequence). The V end lost 0 bases, the J end lost 0 bases, and 1 base lay between the germline ends. The CDR3 contains 12 residues. The CDR3 bases are TGTGCCTGGAGTGTAAGCACAGATACGCAGTATTTT. This codes for CAWSVSTDTQYF.

V usage is TRBV20-1 and J usage is TRBJ2-5; TRBD1 is a possible D gene (5 bases). The CDR3 has 15 amino acids. CDR1 and CDR2 (germline): DFQATT, SNEGSKA (reference sequence). Trimming left V 4 bases short and J 1 base short, with 16 bases between. The CDR3, as DNA: TGCAGTGCTAAGGGTTCGGACACGTCCCAAGAGACCCAGTACTTC. Translation gives CSAKGSDTSQETQYF.

The chain has TRBV20-1 and TRBJ1-1; D ambiguous. CDR1 and CDR2 (germline): DFQATT, SNEGSKA (reference sequence). V lost 2 bases, J lost 0 bases, and 10 bases lay in between. The CDR3 sequence is 14 residues long. The DNA of the CDR3 is TGCAGTGCTAGACGGGTCCCCATGAACACTGAAGCTTTCTTT. Translated, it gives CSARRVPMNTEAFF.

The chain joins TRBV5-1 to TRBJ2-2; D not resolved. This CDR3 contains 14 residues. Germline loops: CDR1 SGHRS, CDR2 YFSETQ. The V and J ends lost 1 base and 4 bases respectively, with 8 bases between them. CDR3 bases: TGCGCCAGCAGCTTGAATCAGGCCACCGGGGAGCTGTTTTTT. Translating gives CASSLNQATGELFF.

This clonotype appeared a single time. The chain links TRBV6-5 to TRBJ2-7; 8 bases are shared with TRBD1. The CDR3 runs to 14 residues. Per germline, CDR1 MNHEY and CDR2 SVGAGI. V gave up 5 bases and J gave up 4 bases; unmatched junction bases: 7. The CDR3 DNA sequence: TGTGCCAGCAGTCATCCGGGACAGGTATACGAGCAGTACTTC. Its protein product is CASSHPGQVYEQYF.

The rearrangement uses TRBV3-1 and TRBJ1-2; D may be TRBD1 (5 bases). The V gene lost 3 bases and the J gene lost 8 bases, with 7 bases spanning the gap. The CDR3 contains 11 residues. Per germline, CDR1 LGHDT and CDR2 YNNKEL (reference sequence). In nucleotides, the CDR3 is TGTGCCAGCAGCCACGGGGGAGGCTACACCTTC. Translating it yields CASSHGGGYTF.

The rearrangement links TRBV20-1 to TRBJ2-7; D is undetermined. CDR1 is DFQATT, CDR2 SNEGSKA, per germline (reference sequence). The CDR3 totals 13 residues. V was cut by 6 bases and J by 0 bases, with 12 bases left in between. CDR3 loop: CSASTPSSYEQYF. For the CDR3, the DNA is TGCAGTGCCTCGACCCCAAGCTCCTACGAGCAGTACTTC.

CDR3 region: CASSRSGDNTDTQYF. As DNA, the CDR3 is TGTGCCAGCAGCCGGAGCGGGGATAACACAGATACGCAGTATTTT. V and J are TRBV7-9 and TRBJ2-3, with 7 bases identical to TRBD2. Germline trimming cut 5 bases from V and 2 bases from J; bases unmatched to any gene: 7. CDR1 is SEHNR, CDR2 FQNEAQ, per germline (reference sequence). The CDR3 sequence is 15 residues long.

The rearrangement joins TRBV24-1 to TRBJ2-1, with 8 bases lining up with TRBD2. CDR1 and CDR2 from the germline V gene are KGHDR and SFDVKD. CDR3 size: 16 residues. The V and J ends lost 0 bases and 2 bases, in that order; junction bases with no gene match: 2. CDR3 sequence: CATSDLGRGAYNEQFF. The CDR3 nucleotides read TGTGCCACCAGTGATTTGGGGCGGGGGGCCTACAATGAGCAGTTCTTC.

This chain connects TRBV6-5 to TRBJ1-6; 8 bases map to TRBD1. The germline V gene encodes CDR1 MNHEY and CDR2 SVGAGI. The V and J ends lost 6 bases and 7 bases, in that order; junction bases with no gene match: 8. CDR3 length: 15 amino acids. CDR3 in DNA: TGTGCCAGCAGGCCTCCGGACAGGGAAAATTCACCCCTCCACTTT. Protein sequence: CASRPPDRENSPLHF.

The V call is TRBV7-2, the J call TRBJ2-1, with D tentatively TRBD1 (5 bases). This CDR3 region has 14 residues. The germline V gene encodes CDR1 SGHTA and CDR2 FQGNSA. The germline V and J ends were trimmed by 1 base and 4 bases, with 8 bases remaining between them. The CDR3 DNA reads TGTGCCAGCAGCTTAGACGGACATTACAATGAGCAGTTCTTC. Protein sequence: CASSLDGHYNEQFF.

The V gene is TRBV5-1, the J gene TRBJ1-2, with D possibly TRBD1 on 5 matching bases. Trimming took 0 bases from V and 8 from J, leaving 17 bases between them. This CDR3 has 15 amino acids. In germline, CDR1 is SGHRS, CDR2 YFSETQ. CDR3 DNA sequence: TGCGCCAGCAGCTTGGGTCCGACAGAGGCGGTCGGCTACACCTTC. Amino acids: CASSLGPTEAVGYTF. Supplemented by reference TRBV5-1 and TRBJ1-2, the full variable domain reads KAGVTQTPRYLIKTRGQQVTLSCSPISGHRSVSWYQQTPGQGLQFLFEYFSETQRNKGNFPGRFSGRQFSNSRSEMNVSTLELGDSALYLCASSLGPTEAVGYTFGSGTRLTVV.

J is TRBJ2-7 and V is TRBV29-1, with D perhaps assigned TRBD1 or TRBD2 (5 bases each). The CDR3 runs to 12 residues. Germline assignment: CDR1 SQVTM and CDR2 ANQGSEA. The V gene lost 6 bases and the J gene lost 0 bases, with 9 bases spanning the gap. In DNA form, the CDR3 reads TGCAGCGTCCGGGACGGCTCCTACGAGCAGTACTTC. Protein: CSVRDGSYEQYF.